A selection of T cell receptor beta chains follows, all from one sample in a study of blood T cell repertoires in COVID-19. The assay was immunoSEQ multiplex PCR, and TCRdb's table has in-frame clones only and misses some. The sample has around 16,000 clones, about 80% seen once. Source material: peripheral blood. These receptors all stem from a man aged 70 or older with active or convalescent COVID-19. The CDR3 runs from the conserved cysteine through the conserved F or W. A D gene is named only where the DNA matches it firmly. Clone size is stated in some rows and not others, as once, few, many or a class when expanded.

D gene: TRBD1; V gene: TRBV6-6; J gene: TRBJ1-2; clone size: -; CDR3 protein: CASSSPGQGAMGYTF; CDR3 DNA: TGTGCCAGCAGTTCCCCGGGACAGGGGGCTATGGGCTACACCTTC
D gene: -; V gene: TRBV10-3; J gene: TRBJ2-7; clone size: -; CDR3 protein: CAIMGQGIDEQYF; CDR3 DNA: TGTGCCATTATGGGGCAGGGCATAGACGAGCAGTACTTC
D gene: -; V gene: TRBV28; J gene: TRBJ1-5; clone size: -; CDR3 protein: CASSRRQAGQPQHF; CDR3 DNA: TGTGCCAGTAGTCGTAGACAGGCCGGGCAGCCCCAGCATTTT
D gene: -; V gene: TRBV10-3; J gene: TRBJ1-3; clone size: few; CDR3 protein: CAVSSPSSGNTIYF; CDR3 DNA: TGTGCCGTGTCCTCCCCCTCCTCTGGAAACACCATATATTTT
D gene: TRBD1; V gene: TRBV28; J gene: TRBJ1-1; clone size: many; CDR3 protein: CASSLEYIPGQGAEAFF; CDR3 DNA: TGTGCCAGCAGTTTAGAATATATTCCGGGACAGGGGGCTGAAGCTTTCTTT
D gene: -; V gene: TRBV3-1/TRBV3-2; J gene: TRBJ2-7; clone size: -; CDR3 protein: CASSQDITGSSYEQYF; CDR3 DNA: TGTGCCAGCAGCCAAGATATTACTGGGAGCTCCTACGAGCAGTACTTC
D gene: -; V gene: TRBV4-2; J gene: TRBJ1-2; clone size: -; CDR3 protein: CASSQDRGTYGYTF; CDR3 DNA: TGTGCCAGCAGCCAAGATCGGGGAACCTATGGCTACACCTTC
D gene: -; V gene: TRBV9; J gene: TRBJ2-3; clone size: -; CDR3 protein: CASSVAGSMDTQYF; CDR3 DNA: TGTGCCAGCAGCGTAGCGGGGAGTATGGATACGCAGTATTTT
D gene: -; V gene: TRBV6-5; J gene: TRBJ2-5; clone size: once; CDR3 protein: CASSQWSSETQYF; CDR3 DNA: TGTGCCAGCAGTCAATGGAGTTCGGAGACCCAGTACTTC
D gene: -; V gene: TRBV7-9; J gene: TRBJ1-4; clone size: once; CDR3 protein: CASSATNEKLFF; CDR3 DNA: TGTGCCAGCAGCGCCACAAATGAAAAACTGTTTTTT
D gene: -; V gene: TRBV7-9; J gene: TRBJ2-4; clone size: -; CDR3 protein: CASSKGHDIGNIQYF; CDR3 DNA: TGTGCCAGCAGCAAGGGACATGATATCGGGAACATTCAGTACTTC
D gene: -; V gene: TRBV29-1; J gene: TRBJ1-1; clone size: once; CDR3 protein: CSGLAGLAEAFF; CDR3 DNA: TGCAGCGGCCTAGCGGGCCTCGCTGAAGCTTTCTTT
D gene: -; V gene: TRBV28; J gene: TRBJ1-1; clone size: -; CDR3 protein: CASSPRGGANTEAFF; CDR3 DNA: TGTGCCAGCAGTCCCCGGGGGGGGGCGAACACTGAAGCTTTCTTT
D gene: TRBD2; V gene: TRBV10-2; J gene: TRBJ2-5; clone size: few; CDR3 protein: CASVGGYQETQYF; CDR3 DNA: TGCGCCAGCGTGGGGGGGTACCAAGAGACCCAGTACTTC
D gene: -; V gene: TRBV6-8; J gene: TRBJ1-1; clone size: -; CDR3 protein: CARRPGTGGAGNTEAFF; CDR3 DNA: TGTGCCCGCCGCCCCGGCACTGGGGGGGCGGGGAACACTGAAGCTTTCTTT
D gene: -; V gene: TRBV7-8; J gene: TRBJ2-3; clone size: -; CDR3 protein: CASSLPPLGGAGTDTQYF; CDR3 DNA: TGTGCCAGCAGCTTGCCACCACTCGGAGGGGCTGGCACAGATACGCAGTATTTT
D gene: -; V gene: TRBV5-1; J gene: TRBJ2-5; clone size: -; CDR3 protein: CASSLDGQGGGTQYF; CDR3 DNA: TGCGCCAGCAGCTTGGATGGACAGGGAGGGGGGACCCAGTACTTC
D gene: -; V gene: TRBV11-2; J gene: TRBJ2-1; clone size: -; CDR3 protein: CASSSSVTRLAEQFF; CDR3 DNA: TGTGCCAGCAGCTCTAGTGTGACTAGACTCGCTGAGCAGTTCTTC
D gene: -; V gene: TRBV2; J gene: TRBJ2-2; clone size: -; CDR3 protein: CASWRERDTGELFF; CDR3 DNA: TGTGCCAGCTGGAGGGAACGCGACACCGGGGAGCTGTTTTTT
D gene: TRBD2; V gene: TRBV18; J gene: TRBJ2-1; clone size: -; CDR3 protein: CASSPASGSHNEQFF; CDR3 DNA: TGTGCCAGCTCACCGGCTAGCGGGTCCCACAATGAGCAGTTCTTC
D gene: TRBD2; V gene: TRBV6-2/TRBV6-3; J gene: TRBJ2-7; clone size: -; CDR3 protein: CASSSSSGFPSYEQYF; CDR3 DNA: TGTGCCAGCAGTTCTTCTAGCGGCTTCCCCTCCTACGAGCAGTACTTC
D gene: TRBD2; V gene: TRBV28; J gene: TRBJ2-3; clone size: -; CDR3 protein: CASSRPTSGESTDTQYF; CDR3 DNA: TGTGCCAGCAGCCGTCCGACTAGCGGGGAGAGCACAGATACGCAGTATTTT
D gene: -; V gene: TRBV6-2/TRBV6-3; J gene: TRBJ1-2; clone size: -; CDR3 protein: CASSYSNRAGGYTF; CDR3 DNA: TGTGCCAGCAGTTACTCAAACAGGGCAGGTGGCTACACCTTC
D gene: TRBD1; V gene: TRBV24-1; J gene: TRBJ1-5; clone size: -; CDR3 protein: CATSDMTGFGAQHF; CDR3 DNA: TGTGCCACCAGTGATATGACAGGGTTTGGGGCCCAGCATTTT
D gene: TRBD2; V gene: TRBV30; J gene: TRBJ2-1; clone size: -; CDR3 protein: CAWTSGSGSYNEQFF; CDR3 DNA: TGTGCCTGGACTAGCGGGAGTGGGTCCTACAATGAGCAGTTCTTC
D gene: -; V gene: TRBV3-1/TRBV3-2; J gene: TRBJ1-5; clone size: -; CDR3 protein: CASSQARGNQPQHF; CDR3 DNA: TGTGCCAGCAGCCAAGCACGGGGGAATCAGCCCCAGCATTTT
D gene: TRBD1; V gene: TRBV28; J gene: TRBJ2-7; clone size: few; CDR3 protein: CASSLGTAYEQYF; CDR3 DNA: TGTGCCAGCAGTCTCGGGACAGCCTACGAGCAGTACTTC
D gene: TRBD1; V gene: TRBV3-1/TRBV3-2; J gene: TRBJ2-7; clone size: -; CDR3 protein: CASSQAGQTYEQYF; CDR3 DNA: TGTGCCAGCAGCCAAGCGGGACAGACCTACGAGCAGTACTTC
D gene: TRBD2; V gene: TRBV6-5; J gene: TRBJ2-3; clone size: -; CDR3 protein: CASSSRGVPGDTQYF; CDR3 DNA: TGTGCCAGCAGTTCCCGGGGGGTCCCGGGAGATACGCAGTATTTT
D gene: TRBD2; V gene: TRBV7-8; J gene: TRBJ2-1; clone size: -; CDR3 protein: CASSGTSGRNNEQFF; CDR3 DNA: TGTGCCAGCAGCGGCACTAGCGGGAGAAACAATGAGCAGTTCTTC
D gene: -; V gene: TRBV5-1; J gene: TRBJ1-1; clone size: few; CDR3 protein: CASSGNTGIGGTEAFF; CDR3 DNA: TGCGCCAGCAGCGGGAACACAGGGATCGGAGGTACTGAAGCTTTCTTT
D gene: -; V gene: TRBV15; J gene: TRBJ1-5; clone size: -; CDR3 protein: CATSRQGPEQPQHF; CDR3 DNA: TGTGCCACCAGCAGACAGGGGCCTGAACAGCCCCAGCATTTT
D gene: TRBD1; V gene: TRBV28; J gene: TRBJ1-1; clone size: -; CDR3 protein: CASTIPTGAGYTEAFF; CDR3 DNA: TGTGCCAGCACTATTCCGACAGGGGCCGGGTACACTGAAGCTTTCTTT
D gene: TRBD2; V gene: TRBV13; J gene: TRBJ2-7; clone size: -; CDR3 protein: CASSLRMSGAGGPYEQYF; CDR3 DNA: TGTGCCAGCAGCTTACGAATGTCGGGAGCGGGGGGGCCCTACGAGCAGTACTTC
D gene: -; V gene: TRBV7-9; J gene: TRBJ2-1; clone size: -; CDR3 protein: CASTKDRPDSYNEQFF; CDR3 DNA: TGTGCCAGCACCAAGGACAGACCCGACTCCTACAATGAGCAGTTCTTC
D gene: -; V gene: TRBV29-1; J gene: TRBJ1-1; clone size: -; CDR3 protein: CSVREGNTEAFF; CDR3 DNA: TGCAGCGTGAGGGAGGGGAACACTGAAGCTTTCTTT
D gene: -; V gene: TRBV12-3/TRBV12-4; J gene: TRBJ1-2; clone size: -; CDR3 protein: CASSYREYGYTF; CDR3 DNA: TGTGCCAGCAGTTACAGGGAATATGGCTACACCTTC
D gene: TRBD1; V gene: TRBV2; J gene: TRBJ1-5; clone size: few; CDR3 protein: CASRSDRGRSNQPQHF; CDR3 DNA: TGTGCCAGCAGGTCTGACAGGGGGAGAAGCAATCAGCCCCAGCATTTT
D gene: TRBD2; V gene: TRBV19; J gene: TRBJ2-5; clone size: -; CDR3 protein: CASMQAGVETQYF; CDR3 DNA: TGTGCCAGTATGCAAGCGGGGGTTGAGACCCAGTACTTC
D gene: -; V gene: TRBV7-2; J gene: TRBJ1-2; clone size: -; CDR3 protein: CASTISSGQLNYGYTF; CDR3 DNA: TGTGCCAGCACAATCTCGAGCGGACAGTTGAACTATGGCTACACCTTC
D gene: -; V gene: TRBV5-1; J gene: TRBJ1-1; clone size: -; CDR3 protein: CASSLISSNTEAFF; CDR3 DNA: TGCGCCAGCAGCTTGATATCCTCGAACACTGAAGCTTTCTTT
D gene: TRBD1; V gene: TRBV4-3; J gene: TRBJ1-1; clone size: -; CDR3 protein: CASSPRTGRVNPEAFF; CDR3 DNA: TGCGCCAGCAGCCCGCGGACAGGGAGGGTAAACCCTGAAGCTTTCTTT
D gene: -; V gene: TRBV6-5; J gene: TRBJ1-3; clone size: -; CDR3 protein: CASIRGWSSGNTIYF; CDR3 DNA: TGTGCCAGCATTCGGGGTTGGAGCTCTGGAAACACCATATATTTT
D gene: -; V gene: TRBV10-3; J gene: TRBJ1-5; clone size: -; CDR3 protein: CAISERGSNQPQHF; CDR3 DNA: TGTGCCATCAGTGAGCGGGGGAGCAATCAGCCCCAGCATTTT
D gene: -; V gene: TRBV6-5; J gene: TRBJ2-2; clone size: once; CDR3 protein: CASSYQGLIGELFF; CDR3 DNA: TGTGCCAGCAGTTACCAGGGGTTGATCGGGGAGCTGTTTTTT
D gene: TRBD1; V gene: TRBV10-1; J gene: TRBJ2-1; clone size: -; CDR3 protein: CANQDRDGNEQFF; CDR3 DNA: TGCGCCAACCAGGACAGGGACGGCAATGAGCAGTTCTTC
D gene: -; V gene: TRBV6-6; J gene: TRBJ2-2; clone size: -; CDR3 protein: CASRDSLPATGELFF; CDR3 DNA: TGTGCCAGCAGAGACAGCCTCCCGGCCACCGGGGAGCTGTTTTTT
D gene: -; V gene: TRBV9; J gene: TRBJ2-7; clone size: -; CDR3 protein: CASSVAAGAGVGEQYF; CDR3 DNA: TGTGCCAGCAGCGTAGCGGCTGGGGCAGGGGTGGGCGAGCAGTACTTC
D gene: -; V gene: TRBV11-3; J gene: TRBJ2-5; clone size: -; CDR3 protein: CASSFGTGTGETQYF; CDR3 DNA: TGTGCCAGCAGCTTTGGTACAGGGACGGGCGAGACCCAGTACTTC
D gene: TRBD1; V gene: TRBV10-3; J gene: TRBJ2-2; clone size: -; CDR3 protein: CAIRPGQGAGELFF; CDR3 DNA: TGTGCCATCAGACCGGGACAGGGAGCCGGGGAGCTGTTTTTT
D gene: TRBD1; V gene: TRBV6-2/TRBV6-3; J gene: TRBJ1-2; clone size: -; CDR3 protein: CASSYHGTATGYTF; CDR3 DNA: TGTGCCAGCAGTTATCACGGGACAGCTACTGGCTACACCTTC
D gene: -; V gene: TRBV28; J gene: TRBJ1-5; clone size: -; CDR3 protein: CASSPTGAGDQPQHF; CDR3 DNA: TGTGCCAGCAGTCCGACGGGGGCGGGAGACCAGCCCCAGCATTTT
D gene: TRBD2; V gene: TRBV2; J gene: TRBJ2-1; clone size: few; CDR3 protein: CASSLEAGVSNEQFF; CDR3 DNA: TGTGCCAGCAGTCTGGAAGCGGGAGTGTCCAATGAGCAGTTCTTC
D gene: -; V gene: TRBV5-1; J gene: TRBJ2-2; clone size: -; CDR3 protein: CASSPRQVQTTGELFF; CDR3 DNA: TGCGCCAGCAGCCCGAGACAGGTACAAACCACCGGGGAGCTGTTTTTT
D gene: TRBD2; V gene: TRBV5-5; J gene: TRBJ2-7; clone size: -; CDR3 protein: CASSPVSTSRRSYEQYF; CDR3 DNA: TGTGCCAGCAGCCCCGTCTCGACTAGCAGACGCTCCTACGAGCAGTACTTC
D gene: TRBD1; V gene: TRBV6-2/TRBV6-3; J gene: TRBJ2-1; clone size: few; CDR3 protein: CASSYFVRGTEQFF; CDR3 DNA: TGTGCCAGCAGTTACTTTGTCAGGGGGACTGAGCAGTTCTTC
D gene: -; V gene: TRBV28; J gene: TRBJ1-1; clone size: -; CDR3 protein: CASHRRGETEAFF; CDR3 DNA: TGTGCCAGCCATAGGAGGGGAGAAACTGAAGCTTTCTTT
D gene: TRBD2; V gene: TRBV28; J gene: TRBJ2-4; clone size: -; CDR3 protein: CASSPTSGGAEIQYF; CDR3 DNA: TGTGCCAGCAGTCCGACTAGCGGGGGGGCCGAGATTCAGTACTTC
D gene: -; V gene: TRBV7-9; J gene: TRBJ2-1; clone size: -; CDR3 protein: CASSTGTHYNEQFF; CDR3 DNA: TGTGCCAGCAGCACAGGGACCCACTACAATGAGCAGTTCTTC
D gene: TRBD2; V gene: TRBV2; J gene: TRBJ2-5; clone size: few; CDR3 protein: CASTGGGTQYF; CDR3 DNA: TGTGCCAGCACCGGGGGGGGGACCCAGTACTTC